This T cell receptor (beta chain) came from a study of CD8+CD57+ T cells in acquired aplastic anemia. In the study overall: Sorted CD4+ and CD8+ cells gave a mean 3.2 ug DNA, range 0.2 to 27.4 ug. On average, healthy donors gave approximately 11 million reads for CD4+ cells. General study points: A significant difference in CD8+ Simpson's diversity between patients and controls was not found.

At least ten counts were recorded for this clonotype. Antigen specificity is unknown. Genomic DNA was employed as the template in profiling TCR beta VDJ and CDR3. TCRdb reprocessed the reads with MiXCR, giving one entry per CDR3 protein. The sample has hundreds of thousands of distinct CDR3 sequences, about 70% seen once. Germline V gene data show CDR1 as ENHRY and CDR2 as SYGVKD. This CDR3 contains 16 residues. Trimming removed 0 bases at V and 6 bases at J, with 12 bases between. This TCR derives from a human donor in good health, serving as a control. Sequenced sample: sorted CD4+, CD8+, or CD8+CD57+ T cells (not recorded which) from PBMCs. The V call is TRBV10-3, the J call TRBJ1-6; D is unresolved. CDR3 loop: CAISESPTRANSPLHF. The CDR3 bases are TGTGCCATCAGTGAGTCCCCGACGCGCGCTAATTCACCCCTCCACTTT.